This T cell receptor (beta chain) was captured in a study of blood T cell repertoires in COVID-19. Background on the study: Sources were T cells, B-cell-depleted T cells, or PBMCs; the material itself was cDNA or gDNA.

The V segment lost 4 bases and the J segment 1 base; nucleotides outside the gene matches: 1. The CDR3 has 14 amino acids. Germline loops: CDR1 SGHTA, CDR2 FQGNSA. As originally analysed: The assay estimated nucleated cells by amplifying reference gene primers. Profiling relied on immunoSEQ multiplex PCR, and the TCRdb table lists in-frame clones only, not all of them. From that table come the V and J calls and clone size; the DNA was used to work out D and trimming. Here the sample spans about 320,000 clones, roughly 86% being singletons. One Seattle source followed patients from active infection through their disease course.

This rearrangement joins TRBV7-2 to TRBJ2-3; TRBD2 agrees at 8 bases. This TCR derives from a woman in her twenties or thirties with COVID-19, enrolled during active disease. Sequencing input: peripheral blood. The CDR3 sequence: CASSYSGGTDTQYF. The CDR3 DNA reads TGTGCCAGCAGCTATAGCGGGGGCACAGATACGCAGTATTTT.